This T cell receptor beta chain was sequenced in a study of cytomegalovirus exposure and HLA in healthy donors. PCR employed 60 Vbeta and 13 Jbeta primers. Data came from immunoSEQ multiplex PCR; TCRdb stores just in-frame clones and leaves some out. The sample consists of 200,000 or so clones, about 77% of them appearing once. V was pared by 3 bases and J by 8 bases, with 17 bases between. The V gene's germline CDR1 is SGDLS and CDR2 YYNGEE. The CDR3 is 14 amino acids. Study conclusions and caveats: At a 0.05 false discovery rate, a later analysis found approximately 15,000 TCR beta sequences to be associated with HLA alleles.

Comment on this clone: No antigen is known for it.

Sample: PBMCs. This chain joins TRBV9 and TRBJ1-2; D is perhaps TRBD1 (6 bases). This TCR derives from a woman in her 30s in good health and CMV-seropositive. CDR3: CASSDTGNRVGYTF. The CDR3 coding sequence is TGTGCCAGCAGCGACACAGGGAACCGGGTCGGCTACACCTTC.